This record covers a single T cell receptor (beta chain). As originally analysed: The assay estimated nucleated cells by amplifying reference gene primers. Clones were read by immunoSEQ multiplex PCR, and TCRdb kept only the in-frame ones, dropping some. For V, J and clone size, that table is used; D and trimming come from the DNA. The sample holds about 200,000 clones; roughly 89% are singletons and the top ten take under 7.5%. This sample was included in a study of blood T cell repertoires in COVID-19. At the level of the study: Acute-phase and convalescent COVID-19 samples originated in the United States, Italy and Spain. Sample material is recorded as cDNA or gDNA derived from T cells, B-cell-depleted T cells, or PBMCs.

Trimming took off 0 bases at V and 5 bases at J, with 12 bases between the two ends. The CDR3 is 14 residues long. CDR1 is SGDLS and CDR2 is YYNGEE in the germline V gene. V is TRBV9 and J is TRBJ2-7; D may be TRBD2 (6 bases). The TCR originated in a man in his fifties or sixties who had recovered from COVID-19. Sequencing was done on a sample of peripheral blood. CDR3 bases: TGTGCCAGCAGCGTAGAGGCAGGGAGGAACGAGCAGTACTTC. As protein: CASSVEAGRNEQYF.